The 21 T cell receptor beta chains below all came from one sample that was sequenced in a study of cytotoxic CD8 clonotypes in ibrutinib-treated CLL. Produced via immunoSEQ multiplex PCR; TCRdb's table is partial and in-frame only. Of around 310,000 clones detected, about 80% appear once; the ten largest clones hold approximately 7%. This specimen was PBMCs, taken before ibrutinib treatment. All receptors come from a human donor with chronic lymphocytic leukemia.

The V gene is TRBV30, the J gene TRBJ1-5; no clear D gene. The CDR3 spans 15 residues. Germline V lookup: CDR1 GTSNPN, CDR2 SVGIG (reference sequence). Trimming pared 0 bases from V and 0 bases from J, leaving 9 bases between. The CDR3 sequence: CAWSVFGNSNQPQHF. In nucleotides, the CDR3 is TGTGCCTGGAGTGTCTTTGGGAATAGCAATCAGCCCCAGCATTTT.

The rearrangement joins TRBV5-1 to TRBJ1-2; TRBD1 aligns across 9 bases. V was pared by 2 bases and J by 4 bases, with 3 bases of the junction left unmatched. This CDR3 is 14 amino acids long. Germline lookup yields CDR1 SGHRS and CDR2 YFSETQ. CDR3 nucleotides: TGCGCCAGCAGCTTCCGGGACAGGGTCTATGGCTACACCTTC. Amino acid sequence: CASSFRDRVYGYTF.

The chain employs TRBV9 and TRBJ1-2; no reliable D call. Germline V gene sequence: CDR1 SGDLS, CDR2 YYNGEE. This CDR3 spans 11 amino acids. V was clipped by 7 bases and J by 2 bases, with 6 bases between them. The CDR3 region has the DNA TGTGCCAGCTTTGGAAACTATGGCTACACCTTC. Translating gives CASFGNYGYTF.

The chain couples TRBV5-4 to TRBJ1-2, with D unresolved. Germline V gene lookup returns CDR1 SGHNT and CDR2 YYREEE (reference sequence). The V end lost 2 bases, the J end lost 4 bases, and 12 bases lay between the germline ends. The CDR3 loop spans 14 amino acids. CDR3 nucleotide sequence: TGTGCCAGCAGCTTCCAAGCCGGGAGCTATGGCTACACCTTC. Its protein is CASSFQAGSYGYTF.

The CDR3 DNA reads as TGTGCCAGCAGCCCGGACAGCCCGAACTATGGCTACACCTTC. Encoded protein: CASSPDSPNYGYTF. The rearrangement joins TRBV5-4 to TRBJ1-2; D may be TRBD1 (6 bases). Germline lookup yields CDR1 SGHNT and CDR2 YYREEE (reference sequence). The CDR3 sequence is 14 residues long. Between the trimmed V and J ends, which lost 4 bases and 2 bases, there was a span of 12 bases.

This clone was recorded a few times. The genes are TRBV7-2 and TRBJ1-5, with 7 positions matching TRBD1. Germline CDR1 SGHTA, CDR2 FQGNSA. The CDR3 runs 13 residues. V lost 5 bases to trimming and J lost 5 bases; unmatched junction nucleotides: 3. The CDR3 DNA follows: TGTGCCAGCAGCCAACAGGGGTATCAGCCCCAGCATTTT. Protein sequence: CASSQQGYQPQHF.

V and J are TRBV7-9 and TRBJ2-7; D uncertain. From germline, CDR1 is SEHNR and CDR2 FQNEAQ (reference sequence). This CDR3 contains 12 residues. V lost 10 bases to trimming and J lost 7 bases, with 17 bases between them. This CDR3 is CATPDGYGEQYF. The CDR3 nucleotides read TGTGCCACCCCGGATGGGTATGGAGAGCAGTACTTC.

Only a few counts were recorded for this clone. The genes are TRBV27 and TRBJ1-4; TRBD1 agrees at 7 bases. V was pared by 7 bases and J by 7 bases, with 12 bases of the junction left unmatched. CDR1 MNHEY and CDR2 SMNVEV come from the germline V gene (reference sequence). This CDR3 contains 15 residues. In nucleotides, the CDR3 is TGTGCCAGCACCAAGGGGGCAGGTCAGGGTGAAAAACTGTTTTTT. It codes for CASTKGAGQGEKLFF.

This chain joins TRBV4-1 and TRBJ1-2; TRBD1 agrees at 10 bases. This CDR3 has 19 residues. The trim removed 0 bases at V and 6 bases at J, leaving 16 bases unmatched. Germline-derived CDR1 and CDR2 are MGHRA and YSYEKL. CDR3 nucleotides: TGCGCCAGCAGCCAAGAGGGACTTAGGAGGGACAGGGGATTGCATGGCTACACCTTC. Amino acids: CASSQEGLRRDRGLHGYTF.

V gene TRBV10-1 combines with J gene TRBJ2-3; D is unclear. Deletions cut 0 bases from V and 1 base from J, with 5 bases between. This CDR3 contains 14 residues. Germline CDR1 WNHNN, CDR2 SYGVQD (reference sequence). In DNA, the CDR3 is TGCGCCAGCAGTGAGTCGGGCCGCACAGATACGCAGTATTTT. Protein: CASSESGRTDTQYF.

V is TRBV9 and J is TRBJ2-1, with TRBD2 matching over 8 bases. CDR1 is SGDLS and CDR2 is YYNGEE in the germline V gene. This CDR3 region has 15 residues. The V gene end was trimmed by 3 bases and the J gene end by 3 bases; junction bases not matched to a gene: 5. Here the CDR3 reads CASSAGTRNYNEQFF. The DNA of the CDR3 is TGTGCCAGCAGCGCCGGGACTAGAAACTACAATGAGCAGTTCTTC. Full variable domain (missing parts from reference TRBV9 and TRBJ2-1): DSGVTQTPKHLITATGQRVTLRCSPRSGDLSVYWYQQSLDQGLQFLIQYYNGEERAKGNILERFSAQQFPDLHSELNLSSLELGDSALYFCASSAGTRNYNEQFFGPGTRLTVL.

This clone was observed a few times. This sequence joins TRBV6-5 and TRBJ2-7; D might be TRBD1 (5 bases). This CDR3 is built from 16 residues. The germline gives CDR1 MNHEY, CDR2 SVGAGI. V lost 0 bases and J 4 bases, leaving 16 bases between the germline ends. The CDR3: CASSYSRTTVLYEQYF. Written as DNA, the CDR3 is TGTGCCAGCAGTTACTCGAGGACAACGGTTCTATACGAGCAGTACTTC.

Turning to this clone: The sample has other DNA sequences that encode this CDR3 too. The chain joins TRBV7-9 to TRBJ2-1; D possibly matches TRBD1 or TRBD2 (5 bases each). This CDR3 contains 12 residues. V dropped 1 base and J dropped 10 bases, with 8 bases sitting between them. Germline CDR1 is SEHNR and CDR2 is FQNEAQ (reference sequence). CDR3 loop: CASSLVGPEQFF. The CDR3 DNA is TGTGCCAGCAGCTTAGTGGGACCGGAGCAGTTCTTC.

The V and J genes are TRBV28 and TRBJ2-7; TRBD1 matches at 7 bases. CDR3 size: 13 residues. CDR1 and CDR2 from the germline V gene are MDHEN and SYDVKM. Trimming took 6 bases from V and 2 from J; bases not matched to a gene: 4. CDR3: CASRPGTAYEQYF. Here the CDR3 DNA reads TGTGCCAGCAGACCCGGGACAGCCTACGAGCAGTACTTC.

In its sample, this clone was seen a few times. The DNA of the CDR3 is TGTGCCAGCAGTTACTCTTCTGGGGCCAACGTCCTGACTTTC. Protein: CASSYSSGANVLTF. The rearrangement joins TRBV6-5 to TRBJ2-6; D ambiguous. Trimming took off 0 bases at V and 1 base at J, with 1 base between the two ends. Germline V gives CDR1 MNHEY, CDR2 SVGAGI. This CDR3 comprises 14 residues.

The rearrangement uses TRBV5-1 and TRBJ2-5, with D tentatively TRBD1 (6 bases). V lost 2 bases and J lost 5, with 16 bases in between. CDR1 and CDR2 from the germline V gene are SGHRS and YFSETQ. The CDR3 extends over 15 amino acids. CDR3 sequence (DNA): TGCGCCAGCAGCTTTTTTGCGGAAGGGGGTGAGACCCAGTACTTC. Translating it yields CASSFFAEGGETQYF.

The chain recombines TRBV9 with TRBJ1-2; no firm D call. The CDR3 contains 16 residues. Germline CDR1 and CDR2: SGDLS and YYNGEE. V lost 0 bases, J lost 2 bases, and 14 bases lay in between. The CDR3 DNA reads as TGTGCCAGCAGCGTAGGATCGTGGGCAGAAAACTATGGCTACACCTTC. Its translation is CASSVGSWAENYGYTF.

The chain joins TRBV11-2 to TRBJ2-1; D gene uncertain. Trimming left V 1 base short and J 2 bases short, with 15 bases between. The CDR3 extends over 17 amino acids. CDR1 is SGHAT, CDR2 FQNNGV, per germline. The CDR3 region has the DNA TGTGCCAGCAGCTTAGGGTTCCAAAGTTTTACCTACAATGAGCAGTTCTTC. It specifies CASSLGFQSFTYNEQFF.

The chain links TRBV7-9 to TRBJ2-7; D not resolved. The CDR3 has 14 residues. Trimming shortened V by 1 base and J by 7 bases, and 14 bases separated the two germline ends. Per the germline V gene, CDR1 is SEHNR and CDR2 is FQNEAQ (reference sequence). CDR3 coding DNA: TGTGCCAGCAGCTTAGGGCCGAGCCCGTGGGAGCAGTACTTC. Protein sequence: CASSLGPSPWEQYF.

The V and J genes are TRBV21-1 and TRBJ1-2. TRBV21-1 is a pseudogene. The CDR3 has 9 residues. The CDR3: CASPYGYTF. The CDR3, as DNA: TGTGCCAGTCCCTATGGCTACACCTTC.

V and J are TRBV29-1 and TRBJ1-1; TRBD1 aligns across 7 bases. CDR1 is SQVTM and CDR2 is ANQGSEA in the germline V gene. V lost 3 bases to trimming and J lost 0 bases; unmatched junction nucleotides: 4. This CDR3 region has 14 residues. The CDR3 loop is CSVDTGDMNTEAFF. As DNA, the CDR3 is TGCAGCGTTGATACAGGGGATATGAACACTGAAGCTTTCTTT.